The sequence of this T cell receptor beta chain was determined in a study of cytomegalovirus exposure and HLA in healthy donors. Germline CDR1 is LNHDA and CDR2 is SQIVND (reference sequence). There are 16 residues in the CDR3. With V trimmed by 6 bases and J by 3 bases, 13 bases remained unmatched. Primers: 60 Vbeta forward and 13 Jbeta reverse. Clones were sequenced by immunoSEQ multiplex PCR, and TCRdb holds only the in-frame ones, with some missing. In all, the sample yields under 200,000 clones. Study outcomes and limitations: It was about 150 TCR beta chains that were listed as cytomegalovirus-associated. Later analysis associated a missense DCLRE1C variant with TCR beta V- and J-gene trimming.

Worth noting for this clone: The antigen is unknown.

Sequencing input: PBMCs. This TCR came from a woman between 18 and 29 years old in good health and CMV-seropositive. This chain joins TRBV19 and TRBJ2-7, with TRBD1 identical over 8 bases. CDR3 sequence reads: CASRKTWTGTNYEQYF. In DNA form, the CDR3 reads TGTGCCAGTAGAAAAACTTGGACAGGGACGAACTACGAGCAGTACTTC. The variable domain in full, with the rest retrieved from reference TRBV19 and TRBJ2-7, is DGGITQSPKYLFRKEGQNVTLSCEQNLNHDAMYWYRQDPGQGLRLIYYSQIVNDFQKGDIAEGYSVSREKKESFPLTVTSAQKNPTAFYLCASRKTWTGTNYEQYFGPGTRLTVT.